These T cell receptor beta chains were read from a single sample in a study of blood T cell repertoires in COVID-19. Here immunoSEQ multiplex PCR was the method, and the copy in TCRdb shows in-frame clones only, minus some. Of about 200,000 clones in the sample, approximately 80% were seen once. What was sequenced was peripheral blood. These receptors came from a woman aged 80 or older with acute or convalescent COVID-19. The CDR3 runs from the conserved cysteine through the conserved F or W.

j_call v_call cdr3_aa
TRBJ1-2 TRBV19 CASSPRVANYGYTF
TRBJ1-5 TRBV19 CASSIRGDSYQPQHF
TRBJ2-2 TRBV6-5 CASSPDRAGTGELFF
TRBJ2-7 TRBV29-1 CSVEDERNSYEQYF
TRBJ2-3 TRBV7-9 CASSPGLAGGTDTQYF
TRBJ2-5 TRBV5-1 CASSLGGGPETQYF
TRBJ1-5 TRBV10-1 CASGGPGNSNQPQHF
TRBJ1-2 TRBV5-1 CASSLVLGEAGYTF
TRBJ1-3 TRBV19 CASSVGQGINTIYF
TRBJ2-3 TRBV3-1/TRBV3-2 CASSQGRWTGLTDTQYF
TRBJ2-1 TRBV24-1 CATSDSGTLGDEQFF
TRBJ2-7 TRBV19 CASRAGWSSYEQYF
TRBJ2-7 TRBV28 CASSLSLLAGGTNFEQYF
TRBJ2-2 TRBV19 CASRGRTGVTGELFF
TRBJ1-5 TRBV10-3 CAISDSRLAQHF
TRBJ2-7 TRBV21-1 CASTSSPLTSGGPSYEQYF
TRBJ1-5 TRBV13 CASSTGGAKQPQHF
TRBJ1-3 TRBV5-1 CASSRKTGEDTIYF
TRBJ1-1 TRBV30 CAWSAFGEEWMNTEAFF
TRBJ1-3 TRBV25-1 CASSRFSSGNTIYF
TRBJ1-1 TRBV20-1 CSASTGTVTEAFF
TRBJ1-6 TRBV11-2 CASSFDGRSPLHF
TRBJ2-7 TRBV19 CASSISPSGSFEQYF
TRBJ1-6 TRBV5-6 CASSPFENSPLHF
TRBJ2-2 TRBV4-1 CASSQDPGGTLGELFF
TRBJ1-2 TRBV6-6 CASSYWVQGGYTF